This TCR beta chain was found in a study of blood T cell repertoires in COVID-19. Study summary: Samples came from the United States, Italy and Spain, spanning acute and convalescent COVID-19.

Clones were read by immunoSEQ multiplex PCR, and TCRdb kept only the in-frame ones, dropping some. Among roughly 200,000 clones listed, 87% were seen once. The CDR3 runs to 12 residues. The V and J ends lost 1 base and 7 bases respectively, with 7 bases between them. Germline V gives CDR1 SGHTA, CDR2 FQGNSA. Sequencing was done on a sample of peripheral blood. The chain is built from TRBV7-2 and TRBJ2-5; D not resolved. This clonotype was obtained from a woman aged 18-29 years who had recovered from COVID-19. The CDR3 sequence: CASSLGYGTQYF. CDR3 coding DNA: TGTGCCAGCAGCTTAGGTTACGGGACCCAGTACTTC. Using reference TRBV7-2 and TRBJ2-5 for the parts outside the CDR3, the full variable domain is GAGVSQSPSNKVTEKGKDVELRCDPISGHTALYWYRQSLGQGLEFLIYFQGNSAPDKSGLPSDRFSAERTGGSVSTLTIQRTQQEDSAVYLCASSLGYGTQYFGPGTRLLVL.